Included here is one T cell receptor (delta chain) sequence, with context. Its antigen is currently unknown. The data were taken from a study of Vδ1+ human thymocytes. Study-level results: Highly polyclonal TRG and TRD repertoires with Gaussian CDR3 length distributions appeared in thymus. TRG sequences recurred across donors, whereas TRD sequences stayed essentially private.

The template was reverse-transcribed extracted RNA. The CDR3 regions were amplified by multiplex PCR from V-gene primers to a constant-region primer. TCRdb applied CATT to the multiplex PCR reads for clone calling. The sample has 70,000 to 90,000 delta-chain clones; more than 30% are singletons. The V gene lost 5 bases and the J gene lost 0 bases, with 28 bases spanning the gap. The CDR3 covers 20 residues. CDR1 is TSWWSYY, CDR2 QGS, per germline. The chain combines TRDV1 with TRDJ1; TRDD2 is a possible D gene (6 bases). This clonotype was obtained from a boy younger than two who had congenital heart surgery. Sequencing input: Vdelta1+ gamma-delta thymocytes from the thymus. The subset denotes: FACS-sorted CD3+ TCRalphabeta- TCRVdelta1+ TCRVdelta2- thymocytes. The CDR3 here is CALGPSPPMRTGSYTDKLIF. The CDR3 DNA reads TGTGCTCTTGGGCCTTCCCCGCCAATGCGTACTGGATCGTACACCGATAAACTCATCTTT.